This entry concerns a single T cell receptor (beta chain). Its antigen specificity is not known. It has no much larger one-base neighbor in the sample; base qualities were not kept. TCRbeta CDR3 regions were amplified from genomic DNA using the immunoSEQ Assay, a bias-controlled multiplex PCR. In the source study's methods: Within the assay, amplification of reference gene primers was used to estimate how many nucleated cells each sample contained. To quantify the absolute abundance of each unique TCRbeta CDR3 rearrangement, sequence reads were collapsed and filtered. For each sample, productive Simpson clonality was calculated by taking the square root of Simpson's diversity index across productive rearrangements. The source is immuneACCESS, and TCRdb retained only in-frame sequences with V and J called. Part of the clones is not carried over; for the studies checked, unresolved V genes explain less than half of this, and the remainder is unexplained. V and J calls and clone size are those listed in that table; D and trimming were worked out from the DNA. This sample gives 60,000 to 90,000 clones in total; more than 80% of them show up just once. Roughly 0.8% of the sample is held by the ten biggest clonotypes.

This entry is derived from a study of blood T cell repertoires in COVID-19 (dated by TCRdb to 2020 to 2022). In terms of the full investigation: Samples from collaborators originated in the United States, Italy and Spain and spanned both the acute and convalescent phases of COVID-19. Deeply sampled blood TCRbeta repertoires from subjects exposed to, actively infected with, or recovered from COVID-19 were included in the dataset. The repertoires were released in a freely available public database meant as a resource for research on the immune response to SARS-CoV-2. The samples were drawn from two sources: the first 160 participants of the ongoing ImmuneRACE study, and approximately 1,300 subjects contributed by 6 global collaborators. Where available, HLA class I and class II types were obtained from metadata supplied by the sample provider rather than from assay-based typing. The material from the prospective study consisted of cDNA or gDNA derived from T cells, B-cell-depleted T cells, or PBMCs. Nearly every sample came with metadata listing a de-identified subject ID, COVID-19 status, age in years and sex.

From the germline V gene, CDR1 is SGHTA and CDR2 is FQGNSA. Cut back by 6 bases and 2 bases, the V and J ends lie 11 bases apart. From its cysteine to its phenylalanine, the CDR3 spans 14 amino acids. The read is trimmed to its CDR3 DNA, 42 bases read in frame from base 1. Broader findings and caveats from the paper: How much clinical and demographic metadata was included differed by source and by participant, and the metadata was provided uncurated.

The collaborating institutions used their own protocols to collect whole blood in K2EDTA tubes. For TCRbeta analysis, collaborators shipped samples in one of three forms: frozen whole blood, isolated PBMCs, or DNA extracted from either of those sample types. Sequenced: peripheral blood. The chain is made from TRBV7-2 and TRBJ1-3; the D gene is perhaps TRBD1, on 5 matching bases. This sequence was found in a woman of 80 years or more with acute or convalescent COVID-19. The CDR3 region has the sequence CASRAQGAGNTIYF. The nucleotide sequence is TGTGCCAGCAGGGCTCAAGGGGCTGGAAACACCATATATTTT.